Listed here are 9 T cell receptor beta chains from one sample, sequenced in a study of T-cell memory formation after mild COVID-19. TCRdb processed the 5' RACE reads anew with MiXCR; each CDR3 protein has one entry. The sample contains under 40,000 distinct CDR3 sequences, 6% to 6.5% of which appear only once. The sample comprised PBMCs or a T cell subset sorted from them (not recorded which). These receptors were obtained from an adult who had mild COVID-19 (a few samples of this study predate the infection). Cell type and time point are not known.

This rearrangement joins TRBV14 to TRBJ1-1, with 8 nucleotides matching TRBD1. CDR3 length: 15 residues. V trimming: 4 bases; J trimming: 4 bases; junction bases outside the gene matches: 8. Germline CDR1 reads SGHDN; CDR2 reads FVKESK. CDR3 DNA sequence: TGTGCCAGCAGCCGCCTACTCACAGGGGGCACTGAAGCTTTCTTT. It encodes CASSRLLTGGTEAFF.

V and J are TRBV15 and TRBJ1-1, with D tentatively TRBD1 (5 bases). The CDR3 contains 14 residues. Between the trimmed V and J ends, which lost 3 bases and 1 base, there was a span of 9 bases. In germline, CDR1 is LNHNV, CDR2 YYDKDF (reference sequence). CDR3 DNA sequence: TGTGCCACCAGCAGCGCCGACAGGAACACTGAAGCTTTCTTT. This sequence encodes CATSSADRNTEAFF.

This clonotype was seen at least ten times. The CDR3 region is CASSTRMSSYEQYF. CDR3 DNA sequence: TGTGCCAGCTCGACTAGGATGAGCTCCTACGAGCAGTACTTC. The chain combines TRBV18 with TRBJ2-7; tentatively, D is TRBD2 (6 bases). Trimming left V 6 bases short and J 0 bases short, with 12 bases between. The CDR3 is 14 residues long. CDR1 is KGHSH, CDR2 LQKENI, per germline.

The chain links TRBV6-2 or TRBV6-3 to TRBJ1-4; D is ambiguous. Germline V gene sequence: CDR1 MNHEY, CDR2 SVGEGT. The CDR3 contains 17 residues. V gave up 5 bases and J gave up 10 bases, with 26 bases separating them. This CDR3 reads CASSIAGIYNEMRKLFF. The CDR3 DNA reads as TGTGCCAGCAGTATCGCCGGGATATATAATGAAATGAGAAAACTGTTTTTT.

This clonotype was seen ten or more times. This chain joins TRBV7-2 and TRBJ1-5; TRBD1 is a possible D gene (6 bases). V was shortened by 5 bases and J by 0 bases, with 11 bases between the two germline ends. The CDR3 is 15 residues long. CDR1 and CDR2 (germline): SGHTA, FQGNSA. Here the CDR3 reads CASSPRTASNQPQHF. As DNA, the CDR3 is TGTGCCAGCAGCCCCCGGACAGCTAGCAATCAGCCCCAGCATTTT.

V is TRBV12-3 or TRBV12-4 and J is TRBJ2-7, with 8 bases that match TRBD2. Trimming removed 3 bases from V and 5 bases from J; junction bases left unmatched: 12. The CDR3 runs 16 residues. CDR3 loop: CASSFDRSGSLNEQYF. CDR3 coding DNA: TGTGCCAGCAGTTTTGACCGGAGCGGGAGTCTCAACGAGCAGTACTTC.

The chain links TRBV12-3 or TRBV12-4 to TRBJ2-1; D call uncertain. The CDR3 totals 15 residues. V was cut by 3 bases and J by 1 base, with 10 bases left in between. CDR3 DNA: TGTGCCAGCAGTTTCAACGGGCTGTCCTACAATGAGCAGTTCTTC. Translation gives CASSFNGLSYNEQFF.

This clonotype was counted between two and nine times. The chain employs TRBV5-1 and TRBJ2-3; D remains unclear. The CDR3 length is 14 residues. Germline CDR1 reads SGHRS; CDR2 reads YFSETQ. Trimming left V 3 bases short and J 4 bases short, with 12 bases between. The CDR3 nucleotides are TGCGCCAGCAGCTCCGACCGCGTGGCAGATACGCAGTATTTT. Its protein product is CASSSDRVADTQYF.

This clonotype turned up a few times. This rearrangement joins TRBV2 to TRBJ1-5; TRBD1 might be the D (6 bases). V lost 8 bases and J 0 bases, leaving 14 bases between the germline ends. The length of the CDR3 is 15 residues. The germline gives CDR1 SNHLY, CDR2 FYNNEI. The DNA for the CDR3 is TGTGCCAGCCAAGGAGAGACAGGTAGCAATCAGCCCCAGCATTTT. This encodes CASQGETGSNQPQHF.